The T cell receptor beta chain under discussion was sequenced for a study of response to subunit inactivated influenza vaccine. Trimming cost V 1 base and J 6 bases, with 13 bases left between them. Germline V gene lookup returns CDR1 SGHVS and CDR2 FQNEAQ. This CDR3 has 15 amino acids. This clonotype was detected many times. Its antigen is unknown. Study-wide results and limits: With each seasonal influenza vaccination, the authors suggested, few new T cells are recruited.

TCRdb reprocessed the RT-PCR reads with MiXCR, giving one entry per CDR3 protein. Of 500,000 to 600,000 distinct CDR3 sequences in the sample, roughly 15% were seen once. This receptor was identified in a man between 50 and 59 years old who received an inactivated influenza vaccine. The chain recombines TRBV7-8 with TRBJ1-5; D is perhaps TRBD1 (5 bases). The material was PBMCs from blood, obtained roughly 12 days after vaccination. The CDR3 DNA follows: TGTGCCAGCAGCTTAGTTGCAGGGCTCTTTCAGCCCCAGCATTTT. It encodes CASSLVAGLFQPQHF.